These 2 T cell receptor beta chains were sequenced from one sample in a study of control samples from healthy donors and cancer patients. Some clones are missing from TCRdb's copy, which holds only in-frame ones; the method was immunoSEQ multiplex PCR. The sample has about 180,000 clones, approximately 90% seen once. Sequenced sample: blood. The receptors here all came from a young man in good health.

J is TRBJ1-4 and V is TRBV6-5; possibly TRBD1 for D (6 bases). CDR3 length: 15 amino acids. The ends were cut back, 8 bases at V and 4 bases at J, with 17 bases in the middle. CDR1 MNHEY and CDR2 SVGAGI come from the germline V gene. The CDR3 sequence: CASSSTGLGNEKLFF. The CDR3 region has the DNA TGTGCCAGCTCTTCCACAGGGCTAGGTAATGAAAAACTGTTTTTT.

This chain uses TRBV6-1 with TRBJ1-5; 7 bases are a match to TRBD1. This CDR3 region has 14 residues. Losses at the gene ends were 2 bases for V and 7 bases for J; bases not matched to a gene: 5. CDR1 is MNHNS, CDR2 SASEGT, per germline. The CDR3 DNA is TGTGCCAGCAGTGAACCAGGGGGAGGACAGCCCCAGCATTTT. Translation: CASSEPGGGQPQHF.